These T cell receptor beta chains were read from a single sample in a study of T cell repertoires in cytomegalovirus infection. TCRdb itself ran the reads through MiXCR, one entry per CDR3 protein. The sample has around 550,000 distinct CDR3 sequences; around a quarter are singletons. Source material: PBMCs. The receptor set was obtained from a human donor in good health (CMV status not recorded). Some clones in this sample may be carry-over from other donors' samples. CDR3s include the opening cysteine and the closing phenylalanine or tryptophan. D genes are given only for firm matches. Clone size is stated in some rows and not others, as once, few, many or a class when expanded.

V	size	J	D	CDR3	DNA
TRBV9	NA	TRBJ2-1	TRBD1	CASSVGTGGGNEQFF	TGTGCCAGCAGCGTAGGGACAGGGGGTGGCAATGAGCAGTTCTTC
TRBV6-5	NA	TRBJ1-1	NA	CASSYSTAGDTEAFF	TGTGCCAGCAGTTACTCGACGGCAGGGGACACTGAAGCTTTCTTT
TRBV7-2	many	TRBJ1-5	NA	CATSAGRSNQPQHF	TGTGCCACCAGCGCCGGGAGAAGCAATCAGCCCCAGCATTTT
TRBV28	NA	TRBJ2-1	TRBD1	CASSLSGTGGNEQFF	TGTGCCAGCAGTTTATCCGGGACAGGGGGCAATGAGCAGTTCTTC
TRBV14	few	TRBJ1-1	NA	CASSQDLVNQAFF	TGTGCCAGCAGCCAAGATCTGGTGAACCAAGCTTTCTTT
TRBV11-2	many	TRBJ1-1	NA	CASSTTRDTADTEAFF	TGTGCCAGCAGCACAACTCGGGACACAGCGGACACTGAAGCTTTCTTT
TRBV19	few	TRBJ2-2	NA	CASRMTGVTGELFF	TGTGCCAGTAGAATGACGGGGGTCACCGGGGAGCTGTTTTTT
TRBV7-2	NA	TRBJ2-3	NA	CASSSRFTDTQYF	TGTGCCAGCAGCTCACGCTTCACAGATACGCAGTATTTT
TRBV28	NA	TRBJ1-1	TRBD1	CASSKPTGGVTEAFF	TGTGCCAGCAGTAAACCTACAGGGGGCGTGACTGAAGCTTTCTTT
TRBV7-7	NA	TRBJ2-1	TRBD2	CASSLRGGSIPYNEQFF	TGTGCCAGCAGCTTGCGGGGCGGGAGCATCCCCTACAATGAGCAGTTCTTC
TRBV7-2	many	TRBJ2-1	TRBD2	CASSLSRGRHEQFF	TGTGCCAGCAGCTTAAGTCGCGGGAGGCATGAGCAGTTCTTC
TRBV29-1	NA	TRBJ1-3	NA	CSVRRKPGNTIYF	TGCAGCGTTAGGAGAAAGCCTGGAAACACCATATATTTT
TRBV18	few	TRBJ2-3	NA	CASSPEGLTPTDTQYF	TGTGCCAGCTCACCAGAGGGCCTCACCCCCACAGATACGCAGTATTTT
TRBV6-2/TRBV6-3	NA	TRBJ2-3	TRBD2	CASSYASGMTDTQYF	TGTGCCAGCAGTTATGCTAGCGGGATGACAGATACGCAGTATTTT
TRBV10-3	NA	TRBJ2-3	NA	CAIRNHRESTDTQYF	TGTGCCATCAGAAACCACAGGGAAAGCACAGATACGCAGTATTTT
TRBV7-2	many	TRBJ1-2	TRBD1	CASSLDVTGRLYGYTF	TGTGCCAGCAGCTTAGACGTGACAGGGCGACTCTATGGCTACACCTTC
TRBV11-1	NA	TRBJ2-7	NA	CASTGQAVGRIYEQYF	TGTGCCAGCACCGGGCAAGCGGTCGGGCGGATTTACGAGCAGTACTTC
TRBV6-5	NA	TRBJ2-2	NA	CASSYRWDWNTGELFF	TGTGCCAGCAGTTATAGGTGGGACTGGAACACCGGGGAGCTGTTTTTT
TRBV6-4	NA	TRBJ2-3	NA	CASSAQFEDTQYF	TGTGCCAGCAGTGCCCAGTTTGAGGATACGCAGTATTTT
TRBV7-6	NA	TRBJ2-3	TRBD2	CASSPPLGLAGGSDTQYF	TGTGCCAGCAGCCCCCCCCTCGGGCTAGCGGGAGGGTCAGATACGCAGTATTTT
TRBV4-1	NA	TRBJ2-1	TRBD1	CASSPRFQGDNEQFF	TGCGCCAGCAGCCCACGTTTCCAGGGGGATAATGAGCAGTTCTTC
TRBV6-2/TRBV6-3	NA	TRBJ1-1	TRBD1	CASRGDRARFRAFF	TGTGCCAGCAGGGGCGACAGGGCTCGCTTTCGGGCTTTCTTT
TRBV12-3/TRBV12-4	NA	TRBJ1-1	NA	CASSSLSSEAFF	TGTGCCAGCAGTTCGTTAAGCAGTGAAGCTTTCTTT
TRBV20-1	NA	TRBJ2-7	TRBD2	CSAREGTSGSTYEQYF	TGCAGTGCTAGAGAAGGGACTAGCGGGAGTACTTACGAGCAGTACTTC
TRBV19	few	TRBJ2-7	NA	CASSIGGDTYEQYF	TGTGCCAGTAGTATAGGCGGGGATACCTACGAGCAGTACTTC
TRBV6-8	NA	TRBJ1-1	NA	CASSSDVGTVGTEAFF	TGTGCCAGCAGTTCCGATGTGGGAACTGTTGGAACTGAAGCTTTCTTT
TRBV7-2	many	TRBJ2-4	NA	CASSLDGLAKNIQYF	TGTGCCAGCAGCTTGGACGGGCTAGCCAAAAACATTCAGTACTTC
TRBV27	NA	TRBJ2-7	NA	CASSLRGLAGTGLPYEQYF	TGTGCCAGCAGTTTAAGGGGTCTAGCGGGGACAGGGCTCCCCTACGAGCAGTACTTC
TRBV6-2/TRBV6-3	NA	TRBJ2-4	TRBD1	CASRSEDRGLFKNIQYF	TGTGCCAGCAGGTCCGAGGACAGGGGATTGTTCAAAAACATTCAGTACTTC
TRBV25-1	few	TRBJ1-2	NA	CASSEPTGRNYGYTF	TGTGCCAGCAGTGAGCCTACGGGGAGGAACTATGGCTACACCTTC
TRBV20-1	few	TRBJ2-3	NA	CSARRPSSGPTQYF	TGCAGTGCTAGACGCCCAAGTAGCGGCCCAACGCAGTATTTT
TRBV6-2/TRBV6-3	few	TRBJ2-6	NA	CASIRLVGGANVLTF	TGTGCCAGCATCAGACTAGTGGGTGGGGCCAACGTCCTGACTTTC
TRBV7-2	many	TRBJ1-1	NA	CASSLGEGMNTEAFF	TGTGCCAGCAGCTTAGGCGAGGGAATGAACACTGAAGCTTTCTTT
TRBV5-6	NA	TRBJ1-2	NA	CASSPLRGGTWTF	TGTGCCAGCAGCCCTCTAAGGGGGGGGACGTGGACCTTC
TRBV2	NA	TRBJ1-2	NA	CATKEGPYGYTF	TGTGCCACCAAAGAGGGGCCCTATGGCTACACCTTC
TRBV29-1	NA	TRBJ2-5	NA	CSVDLLGLDAMETQYF	TGCAGCGTCGATTTGTTGGGGCTAGACGCGATGGAGACCCAGTACTTC
TRBV11-2	few	TRBJ2-3	NA	CASSLQRHTDTQYF	TGTGCCAGCAGCTTGCAGCGGCACACAGATACGCAGTATTTT
TRBV5-1	few	TRBJ2-1	NA	CASRLHGDNEQFF	TGCGCCAGCAGGTTGCACGGGGACAATGAGCAGTTCTTC
TRBV5-6	few	TRBJ2-7	NA	CASSPGPRGSYEQYF	TGTGCCAGCAGCCCGGGACCGCGAGGGTCCTACGAGCAGTACTTC
TRBV29-1	NA	TRBJ2-2	TRBD1	CSGGSTGGTGELFF	TGCAGCGGAGGATCTACAGGGGGCACCGGGGAGCTGTTTTTT
TRBV28	many	TRBJ2-5	NA	CASSYIRERAETQYF	TGTGCCAGCAGTTATATACGGGAACGGGCAGAGACCCAGTACTTC
TRBV20-1	NA	TRBJ1-1	NA	CSAPLRGIEAFF	TGCAGTGCACCACTCAGGGGAATTGAAGCTTTCTTT
TRBV20-1	few	TRBJ2-1	NA	CSARAVGLLYNEQFF	TGCAGTGCTAGAGCCGTCGGATTACTTTACAATGAGCAGTTCTTC
TRBV5-4	NA	TRBJ2-7	TRBD2	CASSWTSGSMYEQYF	TGTGCCAGCAGCTGGACTAGCGGGAGCATGTACGAGCAGTACTTC
TRBV2	NA	TRBJ1-1	NA	CASSDVGGPMNTEAFF	TGTGCCAGCAGTGACGTTGGGGGGCCCATGAACACTGAAGCTTTCTTT
TRBV5-6	NA	TRBJ1-1	TRBD1	CASSLTGGTDTEAFF	TGTGCCAGCAGCTTAACAGGGGGCACGGACACTGAAGCTTTCTTT
TRBV7-8	few	TRBJ1-4	TRBD1	CASSQQGAGEKLFF	TGTGCCAGCAGCCAACAGGGGGCGGGGGAAAAACTGTTTTTT
TRBV30	NA	TRBJ2-2	TRBD2	CAWRKRENTGELFF	TGTGCCTGGAGGAAGCGGGAGAACACCGGGGAGCTGTTTTTT
TRBV19	few	TRBJ1-1	NA	CASSIAGGPGKGETEAFF	TGTGCCAGTAGTATTGCGGGAGGGCCGGGGAAAGGAGAGACTGAAGCTTTCTTT
TRBV6-6	NA	TRBJ1-1	NA	CASSYGIQNTEAFF	TGTGCCAGCAGTTACGGTATACAGAACACTGAAGCTTTCTTT
TRBV15	few	TRBJ2-5	NA	CATSRAPGIQETQYF	TGTGCCACCAGCAGAGCCCCAGGGATCCAAGAGACCCAGTACTTC
TRBV7-3	NA	TRBJ2-1	NA	CASSSRANNEQFF	TGTGCCAGCAGCTCAAGGGCAAACAATGAGCAGTTCTTC
TRBV27	few	TRBJ1-5	TRBD1	CARGQGSNQPQHF	TGTGCCAGGGGACAGGGCAGTAATCAGCCCCAGCATTTT
TRBV7-6	NA	TRBJ1-5	NA	CASTYRNQPQHF	TGTGCCAGCACCTATCGGAATCAGCCCCAGCATTTT
TRBV12-3/TRBV12-4	few	TRBJ1-1	NA	CASSLLPNTEAFF	TGTGCCAGCAGTTTACTTCCGAACACTGAAGCTTTCTTT
TRBV7-2	NA	TRBJ1-5	NA	CASSFTETQPQHF	TGTGCCAGCAGCTTCACAGAGACCCAGCCCCAGCATTTT
TRBV4-2	many	TRBJ2-2	NA	CASSQVSTGELFF	TGTGCCAGCAGCCAAGTCTCTACCGGGGAGCTGTTTTTT
TRBV20-1	few	TRBJ2-3	NA	CSASGLGADTQYF	TGCAGTGCTTCGGGTCTGGGTGCAGATACGCAGTATTTT
TRBV7-2	few	TRBJ1-5	NA	CASSLGEIRPQHF	TGTGCCAGCAGCTTAGGGGAGATCAGGCCCCAGCATTTT